A single sample gave rise to the 13 T cell receptor beta chains below, sequenced in a study of shared clonotypes between healthy human individuals. Repertoires were generated with immunoSEQ multiplex PCR, while TCRdb's copy carries only in-frame clones and drops some. The sample has about 470,000 clones; more than 75% are singletons. The specimen was PBMCs. The receptor set was obtained from a woman in her thirties or forties in good health. Some clones in this sample may be carry-over from other donors' samples.

In its sample, this clone was seen once. The chain couples TRBV20-1 to TRBJ2-3; D gene unclear. This CDR3 region has 11 residues. With 6 bases removed from V and 3 bases from J, the gap between germline ends came to 7 bases. Germline V gives CDR1 DFQATT, CDR2 SNEGSKA (reference sequence). CDR3 amino acids: CSAQMTDTQYF. For the CDR3, the DNA is TGCAGTGCGCAAATGACAGATACGCAGTATTTT.

The chain employs TRBV5-4 and TRBJ2-1; TRBD1 aligns across 9 bases. After removal of 5 bases from V and 7 bases from J, the junction contained 7 bases not matched to a gene. CDR3 length: 14 residues. The germline V gene encodes CDR1 SGHNT and CDR2 YYREEE (reference sequence). The CDR3 protein is CASRTQQGANEQFF. The CDR3 DNA follows: TGTGCCAGCAGGACCCAACAGGGGGCGAATGAGCAGTTCTTC.

The chain uses TRBV2 and TRBJ2-7; tentatively, D is TRBD1 (5 bases). CDR3 size: 14 residues. The germline V gene has CDR1 SNHLY and CDR2 FYNNEI. Trimming removed 8 bases from V and 6 bases from J, with 20 bases in between. This CDR3 reads CASGTVVRTGEQYF. The CDR3 DNA reads as TGTGCCAGCGGAACTGTGGTCCGTACAGGCGAGCAGTACTTC.

This clone showed up just once. The chain uses TRBV5-1 and TRBJ2-6, with 13 nucleotides matching TRBD2. The length of the CDR3 is 18 residues. Germline values: CDR1 SGHRS, CDR2 YFSETQ. The ends lost 5 bases at V and 2 bases at J; junction bases unmatched: 7. The CDR3 sequence is CASRATSGRAPGANVLTF. Here the CDR3 DNA reads TGCGCCAGCAGAGCCACTAGCGGGAGGGCCCCTGGGGCCAACGTCCTGACTTTC.

V is TRBV7-2 and J is TRBJ2-3; possible D gene TRBD1, 6 bases. Germline V gene lookup returns CDR1 SGHTA and CDR2 FQGNSA. V gave up 6 bases and J gave up 1 base, with 8 bases separating them. The CDR3 is 13 amino acids. In DNA, the CDR3 is TGTGCCAGCAGGCGACAGGGCACAGATACGCAGTATTTT. This sequence encodes CASRRQGTDTQYF.

This clone showed up many times. This chain uses TRBV28 with TRBJ1-1; D is perhaps TRBD1 (5 bases). The germline V gene has CDR1 MDHEN and CDR2 SYDVKM. There are 13 residues in the CDR3. With 1 base removed from V and 11 bases from J, the gap between germline ends came to 14 bases. The CDR3 nucleotides read TGTGCCAGCAGTTTATCAGGGTTTAGGTCGGCTTTCTTT. Protein sequence: CASSLSGFRSAFF.

This clone was detected ten times or more. The chain is built from TRBV14 and TRBJ2-7, with 12 bases identical to TRBD2. Unmatched junction bases numbered 7, after V lost 0 bases and J lost 1 base. CDR1 SGHDN and CDR2 FVKESK come from the germline V gene. This CDR3 has 18 amino acids. CDR3: CASSQDLTSGRPSYEQYF. In DNA, the CDR3 is TGTGCCAGCAGCCAAGATTTAACTAGCGGGAGGCCATCCTACGAGCAGTACTTC.

The genes are TRBV4-3 and TRBJ2-7, with 7 bases fitting TRBD1. The CDR3 totals 16 residues. The ends lost 0 bases at V and 6 bases at J; junction bases unmatched: 11. Germline lookup yields CDR1 LGHNA and CDR2 YSLEER. CDR3 sequence reads: CASSQDLQGTASEQYF. The CDR3 bases are TGCGCCAGCAGCCAAGATCTGCAGGGGACAGCCTCCGAGCAGTACTTC.

This chain uses TRBV7-9 with TRBJ1-3, with a weak D call TRBD1 (5 bases). The germline V gene encodes CDR1 SEHNR and CDR2 FQNEAQ (reference sequence). The CDR3 contains 17 residues. V was trimmed by 5 bases and J by 0 bases, leaving 17 bases between them. This CDR3 reads CASSAKGTLPSGNTIYF. The CDR3 bases are TGTGCCAGCAGCGCGAAGGGGACCCTCCCCTCTGGAAACACCATATATTTT.

This rearrangement joins TRBV5-6 to TRBJ2-1, with TRBD1 matching over 10 bases. Germline lookup yields CDR1 SGHDT and CDR2 YYEEEE. The CDR3 has 16 residues. Trimming removed 0 bases from V and 4 bases from J; junction bases left unmatched: 4. CDR3 nucleotides: TGTGCCAGCAGCTTGGCGACAGGGGGCCTATACAATGAGCAGTTCTTC. It codes for CASSLATGGLYNEQFF.

The gene calls are TRBV28 and TRBJ1-4; D uncertain. This CDR3 is built from 14 residues. Trimming cost V 4 bases and J 0 bases, with 6 bases left between them. Germline CDR1 and CDR2: MDHEN and SYDVKM. The chain's CDR3 is CASSSTATNEKLFF. CDR3 DNA sequence: TGTGCCAGCAGTTCCACGGCAACTAATGAAAAACTGTTTTTT.

The CDR3: CASNPQGRGYEQYF. CDR3 nucleotides: TGTGCCAGCAACCCACAGGGGAGAGGCTACGAGCAGTACTTC. The V gene is TRBV2, the J gene TRBJ2-7; 7 bases line up with TRBD1. Germline loops: CDR1 SNHLY, CDR2 FYNNEI. The ends lost 7 bases at V and 3 bases at J; junction bases unmatched: 9. This CDR3 is 14 amino acids long.

The V gene is TRBV10-3, the J gene TRBJ2-2; 10 bases are shared with TRBD1. With V trimmed by 4 bases and J by 4 bases, 3 bases remained unmatched. This CDR3 is built from 15 residues. Germline-derived CDR1 and CDR2 are ENHRY and SYGVKD. CDR3 sequence reads: CAISGQGAITGELFF. CDR3 bases: TGTGCCATCAGTGGACAGGGGGCTATCACCGGGGAGCTGTTTTTT.